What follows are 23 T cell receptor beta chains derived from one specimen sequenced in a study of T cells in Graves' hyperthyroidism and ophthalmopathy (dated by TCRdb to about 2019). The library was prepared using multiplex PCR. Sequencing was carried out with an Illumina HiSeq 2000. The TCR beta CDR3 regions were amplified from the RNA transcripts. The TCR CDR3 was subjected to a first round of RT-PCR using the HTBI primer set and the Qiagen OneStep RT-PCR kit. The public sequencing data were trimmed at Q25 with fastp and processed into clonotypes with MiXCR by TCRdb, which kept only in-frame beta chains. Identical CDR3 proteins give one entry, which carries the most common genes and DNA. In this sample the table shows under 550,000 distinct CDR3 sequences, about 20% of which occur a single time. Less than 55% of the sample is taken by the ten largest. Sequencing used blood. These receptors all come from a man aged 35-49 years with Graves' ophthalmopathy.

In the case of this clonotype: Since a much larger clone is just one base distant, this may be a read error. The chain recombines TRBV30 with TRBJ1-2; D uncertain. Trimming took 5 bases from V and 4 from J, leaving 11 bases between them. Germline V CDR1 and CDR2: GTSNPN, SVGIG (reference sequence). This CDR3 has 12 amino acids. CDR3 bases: TGTGCCTGGGCCAGAATTTCCTATGGCTACACCTTC. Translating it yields CAWARISYGYTF.

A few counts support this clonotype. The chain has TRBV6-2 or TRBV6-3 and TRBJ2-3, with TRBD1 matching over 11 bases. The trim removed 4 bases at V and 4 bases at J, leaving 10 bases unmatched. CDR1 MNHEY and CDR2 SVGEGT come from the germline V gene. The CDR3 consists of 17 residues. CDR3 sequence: CASSSSGDRGYADTQYF. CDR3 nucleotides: TGTGCCAGCAGTTCCTCCGGGGACAGGGGGTACGCAGATACGCAGTATTTT.

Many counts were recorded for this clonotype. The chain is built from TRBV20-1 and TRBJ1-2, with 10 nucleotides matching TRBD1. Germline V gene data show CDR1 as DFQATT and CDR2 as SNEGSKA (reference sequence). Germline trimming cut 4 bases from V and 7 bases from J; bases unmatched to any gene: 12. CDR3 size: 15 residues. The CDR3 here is CSATPAGTGAGGYTF. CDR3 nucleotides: TGCAGTGCTACACCGGCCGGGACAGGGGCGGGTGGCTACACCTTC.

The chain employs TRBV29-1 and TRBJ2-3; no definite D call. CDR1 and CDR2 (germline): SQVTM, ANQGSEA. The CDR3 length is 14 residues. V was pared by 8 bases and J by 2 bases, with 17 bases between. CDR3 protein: CSLKLEVSTDTQYF. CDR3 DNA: TGCAGCCTCAAGCTCGAGGTATCCACAGATACGCAGTATTTT.

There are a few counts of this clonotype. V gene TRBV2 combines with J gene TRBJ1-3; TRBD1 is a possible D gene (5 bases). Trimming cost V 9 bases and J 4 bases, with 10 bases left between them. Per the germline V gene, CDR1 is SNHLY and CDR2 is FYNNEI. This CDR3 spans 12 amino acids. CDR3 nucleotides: TGTGCCAGACAGGTGTCCGGAAACACCATATATTTT. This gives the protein CARQVSGNTIYF.

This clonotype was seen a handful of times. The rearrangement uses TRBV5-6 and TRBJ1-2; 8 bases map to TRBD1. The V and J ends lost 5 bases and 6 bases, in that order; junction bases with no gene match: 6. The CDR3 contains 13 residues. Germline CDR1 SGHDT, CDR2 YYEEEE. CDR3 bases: TGTGCCAGCAGTTCCGGACAGGGCCATGGCTACACCTTC. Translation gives CASSSGQGHGYTF. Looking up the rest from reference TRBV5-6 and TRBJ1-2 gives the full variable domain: DAGVTQSPTHLIKTRGQQVTLRCSPKSGHDTVSWYQQALGQGPQFIFQYYEEEERQRGNFPDRFSGHQFPNYSSELNVNALLLGDSALYLCASSSGQGHGYTFGSGTRLTVV.

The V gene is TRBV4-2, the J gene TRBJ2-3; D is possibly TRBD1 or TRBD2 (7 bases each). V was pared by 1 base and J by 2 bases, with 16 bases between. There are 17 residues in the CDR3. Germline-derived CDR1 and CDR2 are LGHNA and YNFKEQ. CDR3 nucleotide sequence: TGTGCCAGCAGCCAAGGCAGGGGGGGGGACGACACAGATACGCAGTATTTT. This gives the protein CASSQGRGGDDTDTQYF.

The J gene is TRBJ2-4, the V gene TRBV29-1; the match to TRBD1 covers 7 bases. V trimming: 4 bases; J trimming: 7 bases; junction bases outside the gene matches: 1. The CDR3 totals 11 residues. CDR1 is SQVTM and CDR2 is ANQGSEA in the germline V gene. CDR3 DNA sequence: TGCAGCGTTGCACAGGGGAACATTCAGTACTTC. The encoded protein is CSVAQGNIQYF.

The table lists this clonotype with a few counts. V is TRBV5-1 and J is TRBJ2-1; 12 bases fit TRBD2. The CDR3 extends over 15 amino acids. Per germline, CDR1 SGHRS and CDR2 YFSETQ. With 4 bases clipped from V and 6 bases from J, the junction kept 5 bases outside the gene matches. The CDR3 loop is CASSITSGGLNEQFF. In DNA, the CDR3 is TGCGCCAGCAGCATTACTAGCGGGGGGCTCAATGAGCAGTTCTTC.

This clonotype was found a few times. The DNA for the CDR3 is TGCAGCGTTGAACTGGAGACCTACGAGCAGTACTTC. Encoded protein: CSVELETYEQYF. This chain links TRBV29-1 with TRBJ2-7; no definite D call. V was pared by 2 bases and J by 2 bases, with 7 bases between. The CDR3 has 12 amino acids. Per the germline V gene, CDR1 is SQVTM and CDR2 is ANQGSEA.

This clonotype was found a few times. CDR3 DNA sequence: TGCAGCGCTAGGGAGACAACGAACACCGGGGAGCTGTTTTTT. Amino acids: CSARETTNTGELFF. The rearrangement links TRBV29-1 to TRBJ2-2, with D perhaps matching TRBD2 (5 bases). The CDR3 runs 14 residues. Germline V lookup: CDR1 SQVTM, CDR2 ANQGSEA. The V gene lost 7 bases and the J gene lost 0 bases, with 12 bases spanning the gap.

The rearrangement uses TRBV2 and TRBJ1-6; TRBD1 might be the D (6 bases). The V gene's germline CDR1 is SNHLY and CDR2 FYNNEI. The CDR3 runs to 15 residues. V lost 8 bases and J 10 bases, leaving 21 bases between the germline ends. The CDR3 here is CASRTRGVGLSPLHF. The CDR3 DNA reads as TGTGCCAGCCGGACAAGGGGGGTAGGGTTATCACCCCTCCACTTT.

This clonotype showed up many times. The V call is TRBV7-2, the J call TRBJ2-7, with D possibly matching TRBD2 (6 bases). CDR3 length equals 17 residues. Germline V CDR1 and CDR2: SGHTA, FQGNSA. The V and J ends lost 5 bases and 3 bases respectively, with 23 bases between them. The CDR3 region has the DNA TGTGCCAGCAGCCCTCTAATCGGGCGGGGTGCCCTCTACGAGCAGTACTTC. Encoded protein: CASSPLIGRGALYEQYF.

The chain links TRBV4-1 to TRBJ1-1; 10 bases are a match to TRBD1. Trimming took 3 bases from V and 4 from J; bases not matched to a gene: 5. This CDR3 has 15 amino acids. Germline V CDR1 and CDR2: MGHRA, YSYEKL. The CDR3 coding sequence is TGCGCCAGCAGCCACTCCGGGACAGGGGTCACTGAAGCTTTCTTT. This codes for CASSHSGTGVTEAFF.

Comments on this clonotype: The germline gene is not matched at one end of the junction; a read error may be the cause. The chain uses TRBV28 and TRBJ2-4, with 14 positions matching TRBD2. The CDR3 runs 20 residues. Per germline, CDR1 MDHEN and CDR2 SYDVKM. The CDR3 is CTSSSPGLAGAAITKNIQYF. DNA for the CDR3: TGTACCAGCAGTTCCCCGGGACTAGCGGGAGCGGCGATAACCAAAAACATTCAGTACTTC.

The CDR3 DNA follows: TGTGCCAGTAGTATTAAAGCGGGAGGGCCCCGCAATGAGCAGTTCTTC. Translating it yields CASSIKAGGPRNEQFF. The genes are TRBV19 and TRBJ2-1; 10 bases fit TRBD2. CDR1 is LNHDA, CDR2 SQIVND, per germline (reference sequence). V shed 3 bases and J 6 bases; nucleotides not matched to a gene: 8. The CDR3 length is 16 residues.

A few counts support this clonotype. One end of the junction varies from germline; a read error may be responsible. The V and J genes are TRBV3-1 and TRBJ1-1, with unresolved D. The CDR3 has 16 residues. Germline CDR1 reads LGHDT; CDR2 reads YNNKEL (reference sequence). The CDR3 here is CASRQGMMRANTEAFF. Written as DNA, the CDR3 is TGTGCCAGCAGACAAGGAATGATGAGGGCGAACACTGAAGCTTTCTTT.

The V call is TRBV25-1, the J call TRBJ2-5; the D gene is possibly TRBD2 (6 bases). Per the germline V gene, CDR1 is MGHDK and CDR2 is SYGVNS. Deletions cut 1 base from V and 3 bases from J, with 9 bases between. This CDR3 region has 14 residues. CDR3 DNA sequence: TGTGCCAGCAGTGAATTGGGGGGAGAAGAGACCCAGTACTTC. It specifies CASSELGGEETQYF.

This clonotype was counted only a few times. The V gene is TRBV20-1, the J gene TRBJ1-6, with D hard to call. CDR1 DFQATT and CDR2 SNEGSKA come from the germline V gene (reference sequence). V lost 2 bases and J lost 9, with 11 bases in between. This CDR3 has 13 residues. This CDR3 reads CSARTTATSPLHF. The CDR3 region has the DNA TGCAGTGCTAGAACTACGGCGACTTCACCCCTCCACTTT.

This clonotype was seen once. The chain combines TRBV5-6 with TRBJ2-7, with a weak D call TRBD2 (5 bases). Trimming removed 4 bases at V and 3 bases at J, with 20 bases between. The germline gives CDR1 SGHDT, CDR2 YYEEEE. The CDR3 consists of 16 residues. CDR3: CASSLTRDPLIYEQYF. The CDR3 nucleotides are TGTGCCAGCAGCCTCACCCGGGATCCCCTAATCTACGAGCAGTACTTC.

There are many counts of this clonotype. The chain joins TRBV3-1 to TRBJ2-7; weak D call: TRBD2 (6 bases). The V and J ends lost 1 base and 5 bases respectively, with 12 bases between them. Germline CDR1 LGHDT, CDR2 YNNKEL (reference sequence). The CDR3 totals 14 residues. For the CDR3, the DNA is TGTGCCAGCAGCCAAGGATGGAGGGCCCACGAGCAGTACTTC. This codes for CASSQGWRAHEQYF.

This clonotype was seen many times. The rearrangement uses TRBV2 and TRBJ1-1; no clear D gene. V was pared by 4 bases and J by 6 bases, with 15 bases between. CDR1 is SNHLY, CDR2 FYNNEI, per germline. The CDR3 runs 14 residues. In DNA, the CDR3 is TGTGCCAGCAGTGGGATGGAAGGCGAGGCTGAAGCTTTCTTT. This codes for CASSGMEGEAEAFF.

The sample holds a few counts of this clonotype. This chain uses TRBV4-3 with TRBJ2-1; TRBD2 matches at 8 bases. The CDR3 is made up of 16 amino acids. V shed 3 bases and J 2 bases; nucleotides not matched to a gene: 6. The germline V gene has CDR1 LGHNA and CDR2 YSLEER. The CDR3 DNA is TGCGCCAGCAGCCATGAGGCGGGGGGCGCCTACAATGAGCAGTTCTTC. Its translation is CASSHEAGGAYNEQFF.